These 5 T cell receptor beta chains were sequenced from one sample in a study of T-cell reconstitution after alpha-beta-depleted transplantation in children. A TCRbeta library incorporating unique molecular identifiers was prepared. TCRdb called the PCR reads again in MiXCR, with one record for every CDR3 protein. The table lists a few hundred thousand distinct CDR3 sequences, approximately 12% of them singletons. This sample comprised PBMCs from the stem cell graft donor, obtained from the stem cell graft. The receptors stem from a human donor who donated a stem cell graft to a child with combined immunodeficiency.

This sequence joins TRBV11-1 and TRBJ2-3; 7 bases line up with TRBD1. J was trimmed by 0 bases and V by 5 bases; bases with no gene match: 8. Germline V gene lookup returns CDR1 SGHAT and CDR2 FQDESV (reference sequence). The length of the CDR3 is 16 residues. DNA of the CDR3: TGTGCCAGCAGCCCCGCCAGGGGGATTAGCACAGATACGCAGTATTTT. Protein sequence: CASSPARGISTDTQYF.

This clonotype has at least ten counts. V and J are TRBV30 and TRBJ2-3; D perhaps matches TRBD2 (6 bases). CDR3 length: 13 amino acids. The V end lost 5 bases, the J end lost 3 bases, and 12 bases lay between the germline ends. CDR1 and CDR2 (germline): GTSNPN, SVGIG (reference sequence). The CDR3 DNA reads as TGTGCCTGGGGGGACTCCGGGACAGATACGCAGTATTTT. Its translation: CAWGDSGTDTQYF.

Ten or more counts support this clonotype. This chain links TRBV12-3 or TRBV12-4 with TRBJ1-4, with D possibly TRBD1 on 5 matching bases. The CDR3 covers 14 residues. Trimming removed 3 bases from V and 10 bases from J, with 15 bases in between. For the CDR3, the DNA is TGTGCCAGCAGTTTGAGAAGATGGGGGGGAAAACTGTTTTTT. This encodes CASSLRRWGGKLFF.

The rearrangement uses TRBV20-1 and TRBJ1-2; no clear D. From germline, CDR1 is DFQATT and CDR2 SNEGSKA (reference sequence). Trimming removed 3 bases from V and 3 bases from J, with 14 bases in between. CDR3 size: 14 residues. CDR3 DNA: TGCAGTGCTAGGAGAGACACGGTAGACTATGGCTACACCTTC. Protein sequence: CSARRDTVDYGYTF.

The V call is TRBV12-3 or TRBV12-4, the J call TRBJ2-3; D uncertain. Trimming removed 6 bases from V and 2 bases from J, with 15 bases in between. The CDR3 extends over 15 amino acids. The CDR3 DNA follows: TGTGCCAGCAGAAACGGATACCTTATCACAGATACGCAGTATTTT. Its translation is CASRNGYLITDTQYF.